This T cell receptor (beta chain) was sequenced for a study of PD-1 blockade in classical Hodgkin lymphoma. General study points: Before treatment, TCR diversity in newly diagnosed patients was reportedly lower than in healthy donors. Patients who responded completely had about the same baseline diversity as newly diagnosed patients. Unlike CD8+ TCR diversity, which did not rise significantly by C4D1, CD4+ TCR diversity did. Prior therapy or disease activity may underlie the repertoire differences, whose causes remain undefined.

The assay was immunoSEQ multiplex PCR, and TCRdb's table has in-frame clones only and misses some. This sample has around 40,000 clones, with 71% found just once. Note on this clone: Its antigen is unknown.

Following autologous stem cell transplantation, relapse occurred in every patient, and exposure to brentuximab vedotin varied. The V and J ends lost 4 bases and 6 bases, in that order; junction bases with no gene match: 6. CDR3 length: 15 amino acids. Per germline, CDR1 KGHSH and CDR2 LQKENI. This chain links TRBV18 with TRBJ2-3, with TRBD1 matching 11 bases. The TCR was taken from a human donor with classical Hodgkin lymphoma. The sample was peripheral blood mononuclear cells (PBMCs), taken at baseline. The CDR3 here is CASSHRDRGMDTQYF. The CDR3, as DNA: TGTGCCAGCTCACACCGGGACAGGGGGATGGATACGCAGTATTTT.